This entry describes one T cell receptor beta chain. This table comes from immunoSEQ multiplex PCR, and its TCRdb copy is limited to in-frame clones, with some not included. This sample carries around 100,000 clones, 90% to 95% of them seen once, and the ten largest clones take 0.26%. This record comes from a study of OX40 agonist ivuxolimab in advanced cancers. Per germline, CDR1 MNHNY and CDR2 SVGAGI (reference sequence). Trimming removed 2 bases from V and 0 bases from J, with 8 bases in between. This CDR3 is 14 amino acids long. The rearrangement links TRBV6-6 to TRBJ2-7; maybe TRBD1 (6 bases). This clonotype was obtained from an adult with an advanced solid tumor such as melanoma, head and neck, liver or kidney cancer. This specimen was CD4+ or CD8+ T cells sorted from blood, taken in a trial of the OX40 agonist ivuxolimab. The CDR3 loop is CASSYPGVSYEQYF. CDR3 in DNA: TGTGCCAGCAGTTACCCAGGGGTCTCCTACGAGCAGTACTTC.